This T cell receptor beta chain was captured by sequencing in a study of blood T cell repertoires in COVID-19. As for the study in general: Sites across the United States, Italy and Spain contributed samples from acute and convalescent COVID-19. The cDNA or gDNA used as material had been derived from T cells, B-cell-depleted T cells, or PBMCs.

V was clipped by 3 bases and J by 8 bases, with 11 bases between them. The germline CDR1 and CDR2 sequences are SNHLY and FYNNEI. This CDR3 region has 13 residues. Original handling: Researchers report that nucleated cell counts were estimated from reference gene primer amplification. TCRdb's copy holds only in-frame clones and misses some; the assay was immunoSEQ multiplex PCR. The V and J calls and clone size come from that table; D and trimming were worked out from the DNA. Altogether hundreds of thousands of clones are present, approximately 80% being singletons, with the ten largest covering 4%.

The clonotype was recovered from a middle-aged woman with active or convalescent COVID-19. The source material was peripheral blood. The gene calls are TRBV2 and TRBJ2-1; D is possibly TRBD1 (6 bases). CDR3 in DNA: TGTGCCAGCAGTGAGGGCAGGGGCTATGAGCAGTTCTTC. Its protein is CASSEGRGYEQFF.